This T cell receptor beta chain was sequenced during a study of shared clonotypes between healthy human individuals. The CDR3 loop spans 14 amino acids. Germline CDR1 reads MNHNY; CDR2 reads SVGAGI (reference sequence). V was pared by 6 bases and J by 2 bases, with 7 bases of the junction left unmatched. Only in-frame clones appear in the TCRdb table, and some are missing; sequencing was by immunoSEQ multiplex PCR. The repertoire holds 2 million to 2.5 million clones, with about nine tenths as singletons. General observations from the study: Researchers found naive subsets generally carried larger estimated richness than memory subsets. The donor pool, a small one, limited the genetic and exposure-history diversity represented. Some naive CD4 clonotypes, around 5%, turned up in common across a handful of donors.

Worth noting for this clone: Its antigen remains unknown.

The source of this sequence is a man between 18 and 35 years old in good health. Some clones in this sample may be carry-over from other donors' samples. The rearrangement uses TRBV6-6 and TRBJ2-7; 7 positions match TRBD1. Sequenced input: naive CD4+ T cells from PBMCs. Regarding subset: CD45RA+ positively selected. This chain's CDR3 is CASRGIQGAYEQYF. CDR3 bases: TGTGCCAGCAGAGGGATCCAGGGGGCCTACGAGCAGTACTTC.